These T cell receptor beta chains were read from a single sample in a study of blood T cell repertoires in COVID-19. Repertoires were generated with immunoSEQ multiplex PCR, while TCRdb's copy carries only in-frame clones and drops some. The sample records hundreds of thousands of clones, around 91% being singletons. Sequencing used peripheral blood. These receptors were taken from a woman aged 60 to 75 with acute or convalescent COVID-19. The CDR3 runs from the conserved cysteine through the conserved F or W. D genes are given only for firm matches. The size of a clone is reported for some rows only, either as once, few or many, or as a class for expanded clones.

TRBV9	TRBJ2-3	-	TRBD2	TGTGCCAGCAGCGTACGCCTAGCGGGAGTATCGGATACGCAGTATTTT	CASSVRLAGVSDTQYF
TRBV18	TRBJ1-2	-	TRBD1	TGTGCCAGCTCACCGCTCCTCGGACAGGTCGGGGGCACCTTC	CASSPLLGQVGGTF
TRBV15	TRBJ1-3	-	-	TGTGCCACCAGCAGAGGTCGGGGGGTAGGATCTGGAAACACCATATATTTT	CATSRGRGVGSGNTIYF
TRBV6-6	TRBJ2-3	once	-	TGTGCCAGCAGTTACTCCGGACTCGCGCCAGATACGCAGTATTTT	CASSYSGLAPDTQYF
TRBV3-1/TRBV3-2	TRBJ2-7	-	TRBD2	TGTGCCAGCAGCGAGACCCCGGGACTAGCGTTTCCCTACGAGCAGTACTTC	CASSETPGLAFPYEQYF
TRBV18	TRBJ2-7	-	-	TGTGCCAGCTCACCACCAACACCGAGCAAAGGGGACGAGCAGTACTTC	CASSPPTPSKGDEQYF
TRBV5-6	TRBJ2-1	once	-	TGTGCCAGCAGCTTGGCTGAGCGGGTAAGCTCCTACAATGAGCAGTTCTTC	CASSLAERVSSYNEQFF
TRBV29-1	TRBJ1-1	-	-	TGCAGCGTTGAAGTACGGCCGGGCACTGAAGCTTTCTTT	CSVEVRPGTEAFF
TRBV7-7	TRBJ2-7	many	TRBD2	TGTGCTAGCAGCCAGTATAGCGGGTACGAGCAGTACTTC	CASSQYSGYEQYF
TRBV6-2/TRBV6-3	TRBJ1-2	-	TRBD1	TGTGCCAGCAGCACGGGACAGCTACGTAACTATGGCTACACCTTC	CASSTGQLRNYGYTF
TRBV29-1	TRBJ2-1	-	TRBD1	TGCAGCGTCGGGGGACAGGGGGCCGGCAATGAGCAGTTCTTC	CSVGGQGAGNEQFF
TRBV10-3	TRBJ1-2	-	TRBD1	TGTGCCATCGGACAGGGACCTCTGGGCTATGGCTACACCTTC	CAIGQGPLGYGYTF
TRBV6-2/TRBV6-3	TRBJ2-5	-	-	TGTGCCAGCAGCCGGGGGCTCCAAGAGACCCAGTACTTC	CASSRGLQETQYF
TRBV5-4	TRBJ1-2	-	-	TGTGCCAGCAGACTCGCTAACAGCCTCTATGGCTACACCTTC	CASRLANSLYGYTF
TRBV6-2/TRBV6-3	TRBJ1-1	-	-	TGTGCCAGCAGTTATGGGCCAGCCGAAGGTCCAACTGAAGCTTTCTTT	CASSYGPAEGPTEAFF
TRBV7-3	TRBJ1-2	-	-	TGTGCCAGCAGCTTAGGGGCGACGGGCTACACCTTC	CASSLGATGYTF
TRBV15	TRBJ1-1	-	-	TGTGCCACCAGCAGGGCGGGACGGCCTGAAGCTTTCTTT	CATSRAGRPEAFF
TRBV19	TRBJ1-5	-	-	TGTGCCAGTAGTATCGCCAGACTAAATCAGCCCCAGCATTTT	CASSIARLNQPQHF
TRBV19	TRBJ2-7	-	TRBD2	TGTGCCAGTGCCTCGGGACTAGCGGGGAACTACGAGCAGTACTTC	CASASGLAGNYEQYF
TRBV15	TRBJ2-1	-	TRBD2	TGTGCCACCAGCAGTAGGGCGGGGAGGGATGAGCAGTTCTTC	CATSSRAGRDEQFF
TRBV30	TRBJ1-2	-	-	TGTGCCTGCCGGTCACAGGGTAGCGGGAACTATGGCTACACCTTC	CACRSQGSGNYGYTF
TRBV7-2	TRBJ1-1	-	-	TGTGCCAGCAGCTTAGAGCAGGCTATGAACACTGAAGCTTTCTTT	CASSLEQAMNTEAFF
TRBV6-2/TRBV6-3	TRBJ1-2	-	TRBD1	TGTGCCAGCAGTGCGACAGGGGTGGCTGGCTACACCTTC	CASSATGVAGYTF
TRBV5-4	TRBJ1-2	-	-	TGTGCCAGCAGCTTGCGCCTCTACAGGGAAATTGAGCGTGGCTACACCTTC	CASSLRLYREIERGYTF
TRBV18	TRBJ2-3	once	-	TGTGCCAGCTCACCCCTCCAGGAACCAGATACGCAGTATTTT	CASSPLQEPDTQYF
TRBV7-6	TRBJ2-7	-	-	TGTGCCAGCAGCCCCGAGGGCTACGAGCAGTACTTC	CASSPEGYEQYF